These 19 T cell receptor beta chains were sequenced from one sample in a study of shared clonotypes between healthy human individuals. The assay was immunoSEQ multiplex PCR, and TCRdb's table has in-frame clones only and misses some. The sample consists of approximately 2.5 million clones, roughly 93% of them appearing once. Material for sequencing was naive CD4+ T cells from PBMCs. Subset denoted: CD45RA+ positively selected. The receptors come from a man aged 18 to 30 in good health. Some clones in this sample may be carry-over from other donors' samples.

The rearrangement joins TRBV19 to TRBJ1-5, with a tentative D call TRBD1 (5 bases). The CDR3 spans 18 residues. CDR1 is LNHDA, CDR2 SQIVND, per germline (reference sequence). The ends were cut back, 5 bases at V and 0 bases at J, with 20 bases in the middle. The CDR3: CASSEGWMNVGSNQPQHF. CDR3 bases: TGTGCCAGTAGTGAGGGGTGGATGAACGTGGGTAGCAATCAGCCCCAGCATTTT.

The genes are TRBV2 and TRBJ2-1, with TRBD2 matching over 9 bases. Germline-derived CDR1 and CDR2 are SNHLY and FYNNEI. Trimming cost V 3 bases and J 5 bases; bases outside gene matches: 5. The CDR3 extends over 15 amino acids. In DNA form, the CDR3 reads TGTGCCAGCAGTGATGTTAGCGGGAGCGACAATGAGCAGTTCTTC. The encoded protein is CASSDVSGSDNEQFF.

This clone showed up just once. The same CDR3 is also encoded by other DNA sequences in this sample. This chain uses TRBV6-5 with TRBJ1-2; 9 bases map to TRBD1. V was clipped by 2 bases and J by 7 bases; unmatched bases: 5. The CDR3 is 14 residues long. CDR1 is MNHEY and CDR2 is SVGAGI in the germline V gene. The DNA for the CDR3 is TGTGCCAGCAGTTACAACAGGGGGCCGGGTGGCTACACCTTC. Translating gives CASSYNRGPGGYTF.

This rearrangement joins TRBV7-3 to TRBJ1-2, with no clear D. Trimming shortened V by 2 bases and J by 6 bases, and 10 bases separated the two germline ends. The CDR3 sequence is 13 residues long. From germline, CDR1 is SGHTA and CDR2 FQGTGA. The CDR3 spells CASSLLPGDGYTF. The CDR3 DNA reads as TGTGCCAGCAGCTTACTTCCCGGGGATGGCTACACCTTC.

This clone appeared once. Other nucleotide sequences in the sample specify the same CDR3. CDR3 in amino acids: CASSLGRGGANVLTF. CDR3 coding DNA: TGCGCCAGCAGCTTGGGACGAGGTGGGGCCAACGTCCTGACTTTC. The V gene is TRBV5-1, the J gene TRBJ2-6; no clear D gene. The CDR3 length is 15 residues. Deletions cut 0 bases from V and 3 bases from J, with 7 bases between. Germline CDR1 is SGHRS and CDR2 is YFSETQ. Complete variable domain (other parts from reference TRBV5-1 and TRBJ2-6): KAGVTQTPRYLIKTRGQQVTLSCSPISGHRSVSWYQQTPGQGLQFLFEYFSETQRNKGNFPGRFSGRQFSNSRSEMNVSTLELGDSALYLCASSLGRGGANVLTFGAGSRLTVL.

This clone is a singleton in its sample. The chain joins TRBV2 to TRBJ2-5; 8 positions agree with TRBD2. Germline V gene data show CDR1 as SNHLY and CDR2 as FYNNEI. The CDR3 contains 14 residues. Trimming took 6 bases from V and 2 from J; bases not matched to a gene: 5. CDR3 in amino acids: CASSSTSGQETQYF. The CDR3 nucleotides read TGTGCCAGCAGCTCAACTAGCGGACAAGAGACCCAGTACTTC.

This clone was observed once. The V and J genes are TRBV9 and TRBJ2-7; the D gene is possibly TRBD2 (5 bases). V shed 3 bases and J shed 3 bases, with 13 bases lying between them. This CDR3 region has 14 residues. In germline, CDR1 is SGDLS, CDR2 YYNGEE. CDR3 region: CASSATIGGYEQYF. As DNA, the CDR3 is TGTGCCAGCAGCGCGACTATAGGCGGCTACGAGCAGTACTTC.

The chain has TRBV4-3 and TRBJ2-3, with D possibly TRBD2 on 6 matching bases. The CDR3 spans 16 residues. Germline V gene data show CDR1 as LGHNA and CDR2 as YSLEER. The ends were cut back, 1 base at V and 4 bases at J, with 15 bases in the middle. CDR3 amino acids: CASSQGSPGVADTQYF. The CDR3, as DNA: TGCGCCAGCAGCCAAGGGTCCCCGGGAGTCGCAGATACGCAGTATTTT.

The chain combines TRBV9 with TRBJ2-7; D unresolved. CDR3 size: 15 residues. V was shortened by 0 bases and J by 0 bases, with 10 bases between the two germline ends. Germline CDR1 SGDLS, CDR2 YYNGEE. Here the CDR3 reads CASSVGVSFSYEQYF. Written as DNA, the CDR3 is TGTGCCAGCAGCGTAGGCGTGAGTTTCTCCTACGAGCAGTACTTC.

This clone is a singleton in its sample. The genes are TRBV30 and TRBJ2-1; D is perhaps TRBD2 (6 bases). The CDR3 consists of 17 residues. The V gene's germline CDR1 is GTSNPN and CDR2 SVGIG (reference sequence). Trimming stripped 0 bases from V and 0 bases from J, with 15 bases between. The CDR3 is CAWSVRLAASSYNEQFF. For the CDR3, the DNA is TGTGCCTGGAGTGTACGCTTAGCGGCGAGCTCCTACAATGAGCAGTTCTTC. The variable domain in full, with the rest retrieved from reference TRBV30 and TRBJ2-1, is SQTIHQWPATLVQPVGSPLSLECTVEGTSNPNLYWYRQAAGRGLQLLFYSVGIGQISSEVPQNLSASRPQDRQFILSSKKLLLSDSGFYLCAWSVRLAASSYNEQFFGPGTRLTVL.

The chain joins TRBV5-1 to TRBJ2-1; 12 bases align to TRBD2. Germline-derived CDR1 and CDR2 are SGHRS and YFSETQ. The V gene end was trimmed by 1 base and the J gene end by 4 bases; junction bases not matched to a gene: 9. The CDR3 covers 18 residues. The CDR3 protein is CASSLKSSSGRVYNEQFF. CDR3 coding DNA: TGCGCCAGCAGCTTGAAATCGTCTAGCGGGAGGGTTTACAATGAGCAGTTCTTC.

V gene TRBV7-9 combines with J gene TRBJ1-2, with D hard to call. Trimming took 4 bases from V and 8 from J, leaving 11 bases between them. CDR3 length equals 12 residues. The germline V gene has CDR1 SEHNR and CDR2 FQNEAQ (reference sequence). The CDR3 reads CASSSLPGGYTF. The CDR3, as DNA: TGTGCCAGCAGCTCGCTGCCGGGAGGCTACACCTTC.

This chain joins TRBV7-6 and TRBJ2-5; D possibly corresponds to TRBD2 (5 bases). Germline CDR1 is SGHVS and CDR2 is FNYEAQ. V lost 5 bases and J lost 4, with 20 bases in between. This CDR3 region has 16 residues. CDR3 bases: TGTGCCAGCAGCCGGAGGACGAGCTCCAAGGCAGAGACCCAGTACTTC. Translated: CASSRRTSSKAETQYF.

The chain employs TRBV7-9 and TRBJ2-7, with D tentatively TRBD1 (6 bases). Germline CDR1 and CDR2: SEHNR and FQNEAQ (reference sequence). This CDR3 region has 16 residues. V was trimmed by 4 bases and J by 4 bases, leaving 20 bases between them. The CDR3 is CASSSTGSRGVYEQYF. The CDR3 nucleotides are TGTGCCAGCAGCTCAACAGGGAGTAGGGGAGTATACGAGCAGTACTTC.

As to this clone: Distinct nucleotide sequences in the sample also encode this CDR3. This rearrangement joins TRBV6-5 to TRBJ1-1; no definite D call. The V gene's germline CDR1 is MNHEY and CDR2 SVGAGI. V was clipped by 3 bases and J by 0 bases, with 5 bases between them. The length of the CDR3 is 13 residues. The CDR3 DNA reads TGTGCCAGCAGTTATCGGGTGAACACTGAAGCTTTCTTT. Its protein product is CASSYRVNTEAFF.

Remarks on this clone: Within the sample, other DNA sequences also encode this same CDR3. V usage is TRBV5-1 and J usage is TRBJ2-7; D gene ambiguous. CDR1 and CDR2 (germline): SGHRS, YFSETQ. CDR3 length: 12 residues. Trimming removed 1 base from V and 3 bases from J, with 5 bases in between. The CDR3 DNA reads TGCGCCAGCAGCTTGATAGGCTACGAGCAGTACTTC. As protein: CASSLIGYEQYF.

As concerns this clone: The same CDR3 can be traced to other DNA sequences in this sample. The V call is TRBV15, the J call TRBJ2-7, with 11 bases aligning to TRBD1. The germline V gene encodes CDR1 LNHNV and CDR2 YYDKDF (reference sequence). The CDR3 has 15 residues. V was clipped by 2 bases and J by 3 bases; unmatched bases: 3. DNA of the CDR3: TGTGCCACCAGCAGACCGGGACAGGGGGTCTACGAGCAGTACTTC. It encodes CATSRPGQGVYEQYF.

The chain combines TRBV2 with TRBJ2-1; D perhaps matches TRBD1 (6 bases). V lost 5 bases, J lost 2 bases, and 13 bases lay in between. CDR1 is SNHLY and CDR2 is FYNNEI in the germline V gene. The CDR3 length is 15 residues. The CDR3 reads CASSWEGGTYNEQFF. As DNA, the CDR3 is TGTGCCAGCAGTTGGGAAGGGGGTACCTACAATGAGCAGTTCTTC.

The J gene is TRBJ2-1, the V gene TRBV19, with TRBD2 matching 14 bases. Germline V gene data show CDR1 as LNHDA and CDR2 as SQIVND (reference sequence). The CDR3 is 16 residues long. Trimming took 7 bases from V and 6 from J; bases not matched to a gene: 8. In DNA, the CDR3 is TGTGCCAGTACTTCGACTAGCGGGAGGGCCTTCAATGAGCAGTTCTTC. Amino acid sequence: CASTSTSGRAFNEQFF. Drawing the rest from reference TRBV19 and TRBJ2-1, the complete variable domain is DGGITQSPKYLFRKEGQNVTLSCEQNLNHDAMYWYRQDPGQGLRLIYYSQIVNDFQKGDIAEGYSVSREKKESFPLTVTSAQKNPTAFYLCASTSTSGRAFNEQFFGPGTRLTVL.